The 7 T cell receptor beta chains below come from one sample, sequenced in a study of siplizumab effects on memory and regulatory T cells. Sequenced by immunoSEQ multiplex PCR; TCRdb stores in-frame clones only, minus some. The sample has around 100,000 clones, more than 85% seen once. The source material was Tregs sorted from blood. These receptors came from a human donor in good health.

The chain carries TRBV30 and TRBJ2-1; D call uncertain. The germline V gene encodes CDR1 GTSNPN and CDR2 SVGIG (reference sequence). The V gene lost 4 bases and the J gene lost 9 bases, with 10 bases spanning the gap. The CDR3 is 11 amino acids. In DNA form, the CDR3 reads TGTGCCTGGACCCTAGAGGTTGAGCAGTTCTTC. Its translation: CAWTLEVEQFF. The entire variable domain, with the rest obtained from reference TRBV30 and TRBJ2-1, is as follows: SQTIHQWPATLVQPVGSPLSLECTVEGTSNPNLYWYRQAAGRGLQLLFYSVGIGQISSEVPQNLSASRPQDRQFILSSKKLLLSDSGFYLCAWTLEVEQFFGPGTRLTVL.

The gene calls are TRBV4-1 and TRBJ1-5, with unresolved D. Germline V gene sequence: CDR1 MGHRA, CDR2 YSYEKL. This CDR3 has 15 amino acids. V was pared by 1 base and J by 6 bases, with 13 bases between. The CDR3 here is CASSQGVERAQPQHF. As DNA, the CDR3 is TGCGCCAGCAGCCAAGGGGTAGAGCGTGCTCAGCCCCAGCATTTT.

This sequence joins TRBV13 and TRBJ2-5, with D tentatively TRBD2 (6 bases). The J call is doubtful: the DNA matches TRBJ2-7 better. This CDR3 has 16 amino acids. Germline loops: CDR1 PRHDT, CDR2 FYEKMQ (reference sequence). The CDR3 spells CASSLAQGGLSGEQYF. CDR3 nucleotide sequence: TGTGCCAGCAGCTTAGCCCAGGGAGGCCTCTCAGGCGAGCAGTACTTC.

This clone was detected a few times. The chain carries TRBV13 and TRBJ1-2; D perhaps matches TRBD1 (6 bases). Germline V gene sequence: CDR1 PRHDT, CDR2 FYEKMQ (reference sequence). The CDR3 runs to 14 residues. Trimming took off 5 bases at V and 4 bases at J, with 14 bases between the two ends. CDR3 bases: TGTGCCAGCAGCCGGACAGCTGTAATCTATGGCTACACCTTC. Protein product: CASSRTAVIYGYTF. Filled out from reference TRBV13 and TRBJ1-2, the complete variable domain reads AAGVIQSPRHLIKEKRETATLKCYPIPRHDTVYWYQQGPGQDPQFLISFYEKMQSDKGSIPDRFSAQQFSDYHSELNMSSLELGDSALYFCASSRTAVIYGYTFGSGTRLTVV.

This clone is a singleton in its sample. This chain links TRBV11-3 with TRBJ1-3; no firm D call. V was clipped by 5 bases and J by 4 bases, with 9 bases between them. The CDR3 spans 13 residues. Germline V gene lookup returns CDR1 SGHNT and CDR2 YENEEA. CDR3 region: CASSLGLGNTIYF. Here the CDR3 DNA reads TGTGCCAGCAGCCTAGGACTGGGAAACACCATATATTTT.

This clone was observed once. This chain joins TRBV6-5 and TRBJ2-7; 11 bases are a match to TRBD2. Trimming removed 5 bases from V and 3 bases from J; junction bases left unmatched: 6. There are 15 residues in the CDR3. From germline, CDR1 is MNHEY and CDR2 SVGAGI. CDR3 sequence reads: CASSPGLAGGYEQYF. CDR3 sequence (DNA): TGTGCCAGCAGTCCGGGGCTAGCGGGAGGCTACGAGCAGTACTTC.

The V and J genes are TRBV11-3 and TRBJ2-1, with 8 bases fitting TRBD2. The V segment lost 0 bases and the J segment 4 bases; nucleotides outside the gene matches: 5. Germline CDR1 SGHNT, CDR2 YENEEA. The CDR3 extends over 16 amino acids. CDR3 amino acids: CASSLEAGGAYNEQFF. The CDR3 DNA sequence: TGTGCCAGCAGCTTAGAGGCGGGAGGCGCGTACAATGAGCAGTTCTTC. Based on the CDR3 plus reference TRBV11-3 and TRBJ2-1, the full variable domain is EAGVVQSPRYKIIEKKQPVAFWCNPISGHNTLYWYLQNLGQGPELLIRYENEEAVDDSQLPKDRFSAERLKGVDSTLKIQPAELGDSAVYLCASSLEAGGAYNEQFFGPGTRLTVL.